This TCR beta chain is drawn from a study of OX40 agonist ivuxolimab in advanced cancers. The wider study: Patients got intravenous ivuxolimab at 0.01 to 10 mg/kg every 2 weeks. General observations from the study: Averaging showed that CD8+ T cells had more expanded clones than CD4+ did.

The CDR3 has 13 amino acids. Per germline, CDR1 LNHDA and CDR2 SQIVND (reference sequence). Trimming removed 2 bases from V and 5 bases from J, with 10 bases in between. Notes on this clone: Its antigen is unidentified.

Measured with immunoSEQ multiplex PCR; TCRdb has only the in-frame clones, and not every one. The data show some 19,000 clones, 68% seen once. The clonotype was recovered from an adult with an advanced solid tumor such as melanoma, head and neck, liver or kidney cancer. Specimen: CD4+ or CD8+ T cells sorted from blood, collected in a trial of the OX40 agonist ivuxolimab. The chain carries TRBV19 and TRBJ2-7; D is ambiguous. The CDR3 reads CASSILPGDEQYF. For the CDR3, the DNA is TGTGCCAGTAGTATATTACCTGGGGACGAGCAGTACTTC.